This T cell receptor beta chain emerged from a study of blood T cell repertoires in COVID-19. Overall study context: Spain, Italy and the United States supplied samples that represented acute and convalescent COVID-19. The cDNA or gDNA used as material had been derived from T cells, B-cell-depleted T cells, or PBMCs.

V lost 5 bases and J 14 bases, leaving 19 bases between the germline ends. Germline V lookup: CDR1 SEHNR, CDR2 FQNEAQ (reference sequence). The CDR3 runs 14 residues. This clone was seen once. How the authors handled the data: Reference gene primer amplification in the assay estimated nucleated cell counts. The protocol was immunoSEQ multiplex PCR, while the TCRdb copy is restricted to in-frame clones and leaves out a portion. D and trimming were read from the DNA, whereas the V and J calls and clone size are those reported in that table. The repertoire holds 55,000 to 75,000 clones, with 70% to 75% as singletons.

The origin of this receptor is a woman between 65 and 79 years old with acute or convalescent COVID-19. The rearrangement joins TRBV7-9 to TRBJ1-6, with D unclear. The specimen sequenced was peripheral blood. This CDR3 reads CASSPDTTGVALHF. The CDR3, as DNA: TGTGCCAGCAGCCCTGACACCACTGGTGTAGCCCTCCACTTT.